The T cell receptor (beta chain) described here comes from a study of cytomegalovirus exposure and HLA in healthy donors. The PCR used 60 Vbeta and 13 Jbeta primers. The table came from immunoSEQ multiplex PCR; TCRdb's copy has only in-frame clones and leaves some out. The top ten clones hold about 4.4% of a sample with 150,000 to 200,000 clones, 79% of them seen once. The V gene's germline CDR1 is SGHAT and CDR2 FQNNGV. The CDR3 has 15 residues. V dropped 6 bases and J dropped 1 base, with 15 bases sitting between them. The sample was PBMCs. The V and J genes are TRBV11-2 and TRBJ1-1; no clear D. The receptor's source is a woman aged 25 to 39 in good health and CMV-seropositive. The CDR3 DNA sequence: TGTGCCAGCAGTTGGCATCGGGGTGCGAACACTGAAGCTTTCTTT. Translated: CASSWHRGANTEAFF.